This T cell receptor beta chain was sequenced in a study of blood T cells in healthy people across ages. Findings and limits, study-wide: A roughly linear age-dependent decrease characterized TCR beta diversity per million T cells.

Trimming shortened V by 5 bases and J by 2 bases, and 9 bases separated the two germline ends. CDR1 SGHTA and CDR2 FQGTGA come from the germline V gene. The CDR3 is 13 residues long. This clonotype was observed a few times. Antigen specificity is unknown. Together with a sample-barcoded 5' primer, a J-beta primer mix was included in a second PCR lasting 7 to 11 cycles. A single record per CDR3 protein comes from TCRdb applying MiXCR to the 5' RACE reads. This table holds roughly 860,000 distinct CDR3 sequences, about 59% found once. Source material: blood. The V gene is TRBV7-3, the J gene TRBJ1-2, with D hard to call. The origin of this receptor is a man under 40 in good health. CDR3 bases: TGTGCCAGCAGCCCAATGGAAAACTATGGCTACACCTTC. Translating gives CASSPMENYGYTF.